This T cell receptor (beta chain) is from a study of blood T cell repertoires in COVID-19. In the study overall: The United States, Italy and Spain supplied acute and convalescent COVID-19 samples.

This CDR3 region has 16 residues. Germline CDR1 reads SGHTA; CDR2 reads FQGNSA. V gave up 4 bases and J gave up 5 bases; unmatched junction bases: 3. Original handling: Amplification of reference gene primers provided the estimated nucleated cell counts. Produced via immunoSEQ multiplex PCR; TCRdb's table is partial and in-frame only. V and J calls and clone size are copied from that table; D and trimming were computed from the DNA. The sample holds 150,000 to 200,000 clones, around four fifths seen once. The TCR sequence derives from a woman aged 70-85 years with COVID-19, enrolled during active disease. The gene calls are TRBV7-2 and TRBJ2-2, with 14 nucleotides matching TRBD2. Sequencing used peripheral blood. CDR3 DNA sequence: TGTGCCAGCAGCTCTAGACTAGCGGGGGGGACCGGGGAGCTGTTTTTT. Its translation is CASSSRLAGGTGELFF.